The sequence of this TCR beta chain was determined in a study of PD-L1 blockade in urothelial cancer. Using immunoSEQ multiplex PCR, the repertoire was profiled, and TCRdb retains in-frame clones only, with some absent. The repertoire holds some 29,000 clones, with more than 75% as singletons. CDR1 and CDR2 from the germline V gene are MGHRA and YSYEKL. Trimming left V 2 bases short and J 0 bases short, with 11 bases between. The length of the CDR3 is 15 residues. The sample here was PBMCs, taken around atezolizumab (anti-PD-L1) treatment. The receptor was isolated from a middle-aged man with urothelial cancer. V is TRBV4-1 and J is TRBJ2-7; D possibly corresponds to TRBD2 (5 bases). CDR3 sequence: CASSQRFGNSYEQYF. CDR3 DNA: TGCGCCAGCAGCCAACGATTCGGGAACTCCTACGAGCAGTACTTC.